This section outlines one T cell receptor beta chain sequence together with its context. The entry originates in a study of cytomegalovirus exposure and HLA in healthy donors. The PCR contained 60 Vbeta and 13 Jbeta primers. Data came from immunoSEQ multiplex PCR; TCRdb stores just in-frame clones and leaves some out. The table gives tens of thousands of clones; the top ten clones make up about 5% of it. Trimming took 0 bases from V and 4 from J, leaving 7 bases between them. Germline V CDR1 and CDR2: SGDLS, YYNGEE. This CDR3 region has 13 residues. V usage is TRBV9 and J usage is TRBJ1-2, with D possibly being TRBD1 (6 bases). This TCR came from a woman in her forties in good health and CMV-seropositive. What was sequenced was PBMCs. Written as DNA, the CDR3 is TGTGCCAGCAGCGTAGGGGACATCTATGGCTACACCTTC. Translation gives CASSVGDIYGYTF.